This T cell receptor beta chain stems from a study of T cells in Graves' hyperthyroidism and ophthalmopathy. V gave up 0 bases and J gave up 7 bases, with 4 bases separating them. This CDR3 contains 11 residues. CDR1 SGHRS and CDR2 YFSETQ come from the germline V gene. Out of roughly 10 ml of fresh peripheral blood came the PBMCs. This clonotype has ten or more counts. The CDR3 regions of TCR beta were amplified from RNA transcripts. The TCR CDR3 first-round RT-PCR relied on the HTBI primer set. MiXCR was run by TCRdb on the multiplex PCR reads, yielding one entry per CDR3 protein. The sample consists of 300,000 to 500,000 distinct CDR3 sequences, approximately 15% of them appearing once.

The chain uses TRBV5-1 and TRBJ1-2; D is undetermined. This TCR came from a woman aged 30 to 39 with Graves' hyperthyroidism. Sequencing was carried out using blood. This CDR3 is CASSLVLGYTF. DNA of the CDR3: TGCGCCAGCAGCTTGGTGCTTGGCTACACCTTC. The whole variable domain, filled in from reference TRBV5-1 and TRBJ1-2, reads KAGVTQTPRYLIKTRGQQVTLSCSPISGHRSVSWYQQTPGQGLQFLFEYFSETQRNKGNFPGRFSGRQFSNSRSEMNVSTLELGDSALYLCASSLVLGYTFGSGTRLTVV.